Sequencing of this T cell receptor (beta chain) was carried out in a study of blood T cell repertoires in COVID-19. Study-wide background: The analysed material was cDNA or gDNA that came from T cells, B-cell-depleted T cells, or PBMCs.

Authors' processing steps: The authors estimated nucleated cell counts from reference gene primer amplification. The data were produced by immunoSEQ multiplex PCR, yet TCRdb's version contains in-frame clones alone and is incomplete. That table gives V, J and clone size, and the DNA gave D and trimming. Among under 200,000 clones listed, 85% to 90% were seen once. Germline lookup yields CDR1 SGHNT and CDR2 YYREEE (reference sequence). V lost 0 bases, J lost 5 bases, and 14 bases lay in between. The CDR3 consists of 15 residues. Sequencing was performed on peripheral blood. The rearrangement links TRBV5-4 to TRBJ1-1, with D perhaps matching TRBD1 (5 bases). This TCR came from a man between 18 and 29 years old with acute or convalescent COVID-19. CDR3 region: CASSLDGRRGTEAFF. In nucleotides, the CDR3 is TGTGCCAGCAGCTTGGACGGAAGACGGGGGACTGAAGCTTTCTTT.